This TCR beta chain is drawn from a study of T cell responses to AZD1222 COVID-19 vaccine. The protocol was immunoSEQ multiplex PCR, while the TCRdb copy is restricted to in-frame clones and leaves out a portion. The sample yields 160,000 or so clones, around 86% seen once. The sample consisted of peripheral blood, taken 28 days after the second AZD1222 dose. The receptor comes from an adult who received the AZD1222 COVID-19 vaccine.

The CDR3: CASGTSGKWVDTQYF. The CDR3, as DNA: TGTGCCAGCGGAACTAGCGGGAAATGGGTAGATACGCAGTATTTT. V usage is TRBV9 and J usage is TRBJ2-3, with 10 bases fitting TRBD2. After removal of 7 bases from V and 5 bases from J, the junction contained 10 bases not matched to a gene. This CDR3 contains 15 residues. Germline V gene data show CDR1 as SGDLS and CDR2 as YYNGEE.